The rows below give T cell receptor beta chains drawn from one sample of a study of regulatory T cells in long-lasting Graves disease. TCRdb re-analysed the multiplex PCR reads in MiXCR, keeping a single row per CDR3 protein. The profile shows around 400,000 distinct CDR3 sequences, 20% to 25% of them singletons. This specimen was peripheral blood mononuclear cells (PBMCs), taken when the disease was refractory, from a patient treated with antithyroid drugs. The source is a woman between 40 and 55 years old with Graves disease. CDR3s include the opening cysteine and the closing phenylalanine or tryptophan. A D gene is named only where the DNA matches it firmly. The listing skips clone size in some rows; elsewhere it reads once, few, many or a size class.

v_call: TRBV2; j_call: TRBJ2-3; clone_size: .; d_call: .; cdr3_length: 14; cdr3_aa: CASSEALSSDTQYF; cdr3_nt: TGTGCCAGCAGTGAAGCGCTGAGTTCAGATACGCAGTATTTT
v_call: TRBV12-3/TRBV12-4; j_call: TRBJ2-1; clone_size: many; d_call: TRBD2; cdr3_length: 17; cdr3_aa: CASSQAPLAGAGNEQFF; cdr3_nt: TGTGCCAGCAGTCAAGCCCCTCTAGCGGGAGCTGGGAATGAGCAGTTCTTC
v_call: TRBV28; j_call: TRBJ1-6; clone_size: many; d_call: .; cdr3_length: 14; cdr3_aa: CASSLGSGYSPLHF; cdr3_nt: TGTGCCAGCAGTTTAGGTTCAGGTTATTCACCCCTCCACTTT
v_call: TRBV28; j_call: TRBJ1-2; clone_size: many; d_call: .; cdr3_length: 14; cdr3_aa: CASTQGGRAHGYTF; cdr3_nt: TGTGCCAGCACTCAAGGGGGAAGGGCGCATGGCTACACCTTC
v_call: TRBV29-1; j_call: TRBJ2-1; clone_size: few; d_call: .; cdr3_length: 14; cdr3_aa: CSVVWLSRYNEQFF; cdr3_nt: TGCAGCGTTGTATGGCTTTCGAGGTACAATGAGCAGTTCTTC
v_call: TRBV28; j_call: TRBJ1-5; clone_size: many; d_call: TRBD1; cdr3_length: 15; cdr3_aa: CASSPGTGWNQPQHF; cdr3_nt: TGTGCCAGCAGTCCCGGGACAGGGTGGAATCAGCCCCAGCATTTT
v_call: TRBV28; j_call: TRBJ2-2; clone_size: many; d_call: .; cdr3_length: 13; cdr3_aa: CASISTNTGELFF; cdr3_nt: TGTGCCAGCATATCTACGAACACCGGGGAGCTGTTTTTT
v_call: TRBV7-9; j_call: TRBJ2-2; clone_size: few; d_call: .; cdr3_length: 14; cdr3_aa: CASSPRDIGRELFF; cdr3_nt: TGTGCCAGCAGCCCCCGGGACATTGGGAGGGAGCTGTTTTTT
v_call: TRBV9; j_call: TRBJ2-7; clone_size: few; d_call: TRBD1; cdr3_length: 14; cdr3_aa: CASSVDSGGYEQYF; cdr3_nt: TGTGCCAGCAGCGTAGACTCAGGGGGATACGAGCAGTACTTC
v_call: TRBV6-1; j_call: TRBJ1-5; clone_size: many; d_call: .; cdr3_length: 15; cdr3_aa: CASSPIGTRNQPQHF; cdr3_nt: TGTGCCAGCAGTCCCATCGGGACACGCAATCAGCCCCAGCATTTT
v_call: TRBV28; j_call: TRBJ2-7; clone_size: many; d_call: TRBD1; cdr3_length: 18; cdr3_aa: CASRPPISWDSHSYEQYF; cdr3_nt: TGTGCCAGCAGACCTCCAATTAGTTGGGACAGCCATTCCTACGAGCAGTACTTC
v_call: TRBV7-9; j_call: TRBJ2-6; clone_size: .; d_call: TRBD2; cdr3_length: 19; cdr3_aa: CASSLALAGVISGANVLTF; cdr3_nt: TGTGCCAGCAGCTTAGCGCTAGCGGGAGTGATTTCTGGGGCCAACGTCCTGACTTTC
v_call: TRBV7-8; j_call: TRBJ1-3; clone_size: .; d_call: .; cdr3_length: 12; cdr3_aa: CASSLASDTIYF; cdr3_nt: TGTGCCAGCAGCTTAGCTTCCGACACCATATATTTT
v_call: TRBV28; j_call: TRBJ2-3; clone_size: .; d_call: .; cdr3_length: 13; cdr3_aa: CATYAAVPHTQYF; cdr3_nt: TGTGCCACCTACGCAGCCGTCCCACATACGCAGTATTTT
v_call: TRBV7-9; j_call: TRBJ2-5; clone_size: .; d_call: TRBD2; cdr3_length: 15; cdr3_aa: CASSPPGASGETQYF; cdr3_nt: TGTGCCAGCAGCCCCCCCGGGGCTAGCGGGGAGACCCAGTACTTC
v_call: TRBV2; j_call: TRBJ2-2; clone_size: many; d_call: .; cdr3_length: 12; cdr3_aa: CASSDWLGELFF; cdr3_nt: TGTGCCAGCAGTGACTGGCTGGGGGAGCTGTTTTTT
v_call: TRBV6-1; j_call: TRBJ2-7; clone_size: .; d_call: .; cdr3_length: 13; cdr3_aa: CASRLGQNYEQYF; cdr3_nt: TGTGCCAGCAGACTCGGACAGAACTACGAGCAGTACTTC
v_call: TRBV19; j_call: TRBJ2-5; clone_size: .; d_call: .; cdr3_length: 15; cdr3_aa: CASSTVTWSQETQYF; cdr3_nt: TGTGCCAGTAGTACGGTAACGTGGAGTCAGGAGACCCAGTACTTC
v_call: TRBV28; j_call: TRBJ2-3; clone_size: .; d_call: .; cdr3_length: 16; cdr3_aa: CASSLRGTLSTDTQYF; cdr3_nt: TGTGCCAGCAGTTTACGCGGGACTTTAAGCACAGATACGCAGTATTTT
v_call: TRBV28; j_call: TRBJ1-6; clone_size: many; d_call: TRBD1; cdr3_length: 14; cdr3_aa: CASSLGQGGFTLHF; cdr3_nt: TGTGCCAGCAGTTTGGGACAGGGTGGATTCACCCTCCACTTT
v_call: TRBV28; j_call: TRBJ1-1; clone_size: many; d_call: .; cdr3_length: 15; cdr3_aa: CASSFPPADDTEAFF; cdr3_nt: TGTGCCAGCAGTTTTCCACCGGCGGATGACACTGAAGCTTTCTTT
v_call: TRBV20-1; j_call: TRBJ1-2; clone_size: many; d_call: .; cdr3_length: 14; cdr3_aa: CSAAPRTNQYGYTF; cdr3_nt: TGCAGTGCCGCCCCCAGAACAAACCAATATGGCTACACCTTC
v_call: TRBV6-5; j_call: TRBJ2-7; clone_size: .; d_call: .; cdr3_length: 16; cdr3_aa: CASSSRHLISSYEQYF; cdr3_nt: TGTGCCAGCAGTTCGAGGCACCTGATATCCTCCTACGAGCAGTACTTC
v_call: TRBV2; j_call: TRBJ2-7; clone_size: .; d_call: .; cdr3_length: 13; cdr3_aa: CASSRDKAYEQYF; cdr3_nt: TGTGCCAGCTCACGGGACAAGGCCTACGAGCAGTACTTC
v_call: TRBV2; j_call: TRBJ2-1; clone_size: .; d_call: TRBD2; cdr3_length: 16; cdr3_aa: CASSVILGRGYNEQFF; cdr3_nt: TGTGCCAGCAGTGTTATTCTCGGGAGGGGCTACAATGAGCAGTTCTTC
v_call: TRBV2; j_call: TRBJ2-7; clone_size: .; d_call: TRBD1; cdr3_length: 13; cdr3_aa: CASRGTGSAEQYF; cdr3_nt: TGTGCCAGCAGGGGGACAGGGTCGGCCGAGCAGTACTTC
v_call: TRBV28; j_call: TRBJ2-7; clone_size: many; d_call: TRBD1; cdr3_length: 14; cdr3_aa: CASSFDRVGYEQYF; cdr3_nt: TGTGCCAGTAGTTTCGACAGGGTCGGCTACGAGCAGTACTTC
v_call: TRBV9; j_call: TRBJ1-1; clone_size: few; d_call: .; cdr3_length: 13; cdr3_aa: CASSPYSTDEAFF; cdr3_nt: TGTGCCAGCAGCCCGTATTCGACAGATGAAGCTTTCTTT
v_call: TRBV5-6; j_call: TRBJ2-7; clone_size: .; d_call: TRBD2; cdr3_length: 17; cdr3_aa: CASSQMGLAGFSYEQYF; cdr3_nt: TGTGCCAGCAGCCAGATGGGACTAGCGGGTTTCTCCTACGAGCAGTACTTC
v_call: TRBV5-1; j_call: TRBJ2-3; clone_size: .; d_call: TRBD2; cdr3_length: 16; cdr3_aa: CASHIRLAEVTDTQYF; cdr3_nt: TGCGCCAGCCATATAAGACTAGCCGAAGTCACAGATACGCAGTATTTT
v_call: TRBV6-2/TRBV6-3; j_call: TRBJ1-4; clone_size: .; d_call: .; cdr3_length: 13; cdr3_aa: CASCGARGEKLFF; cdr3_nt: TGTGCCAGCTGTGGGGCGCGAGGGGAAAAACTGTTTTTT
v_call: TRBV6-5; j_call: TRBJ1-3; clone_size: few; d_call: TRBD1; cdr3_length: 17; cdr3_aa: CASSYEPGQGVGNTIYF; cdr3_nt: TGTGCCAGCAGTTACGAGCCGGGACAGGGCGTTGGAAACACCATATATTTT
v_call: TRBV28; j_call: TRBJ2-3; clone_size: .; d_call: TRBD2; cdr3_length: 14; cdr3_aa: CASSLAGGLNTQYF; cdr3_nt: TGTGCCAGCAGTCTAGCGGGAGGTTTAAATACGCAGTATTTT
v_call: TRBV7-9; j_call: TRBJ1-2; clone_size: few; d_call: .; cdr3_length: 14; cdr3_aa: CASREAGVVEGYTF; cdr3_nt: TGTGCCAGCAGAGAAGCAGGGGTTGTTGAGGGCTACACCTTC
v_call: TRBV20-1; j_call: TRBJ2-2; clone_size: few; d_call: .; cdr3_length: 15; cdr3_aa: CSAPSWLPRPGELFF; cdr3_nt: TGCAGTGCGCCCTCCTGGCTACCGAGGCCCGGGGAGCTGTTTTTT